Included here is one TCR beta chain sequence, with context. Its specific antigen is unknown. Base qualities are not recorded, but no much larger clone differs from it by a single base. The data belong to a study of beta chain features in type 1 diabetes (dated 2018 in TCRdb). About the study as a whole: No differences in mean age, gender distribution, total cell number or subset yield were found between patients and healthy donors. A total of about 100 million sorted cells were examined across all samples, and RNA yield correlated strongly with the number of cells per subset. The study compared TCRB repertoires of sorted circulating CD4+ T cell subsets between recently diagnosed type 1 diabetes patients and matched healthy donors. Regulatory and stem cell-like memory subsets were isolated from only 8 patients and roughly 8 healthy donors, whereas naive and central memory subsets came from all 30 or so donors. Study-level results and caveats: Naive, central memory and regulatory TCRB repertoires appeared to be more similar among patients than among healthy donors. Because the HLA sub-analyses included only small numbers of individuals, any influence of HLA type on TCRB rearrangement was left unresolved. A moderate but significant shortening of TCRB CDR3 length was observed in type 1 diabetes patients in all four CD4+ subsets. Patients with type 1 diabetes made fewer insertions and deleted more nucleotides at VDJ recombination sites, implying thymic rearrangement abnormalities. PCR might favor shorter templates, but patient and control samples were amplified and corrected together, so any skew would affect both groups equally. Because cDNA rather than genomic DNA was sequenced, highly expressing activated cells could have been over-represented, although no difference in activation and CD3 levels was found between groups.

Clipping removes 5 bases from V and 3 bases from J, with 6 as the unmatched junction base count. The CDR3 measures 15 amino acids from cysteine to phenylalanine. CDR3 DNA is the only sequence kept; it has 45 bases, read in frame from the first base. According to the germline V gene, CDR1 reads SNHLY and CDR2 reads FYNNEI. The entire amount of isolated RNA was reverse transcribed using the High Capacity cDNA Reverse Transcription Kit, so the sequenced TCRB transcripts were expressed ones. Deep immunoSEQ sequencing was performed on naive, central memory and regulatory T cell samples, with an average of roughly 3.3 million total reads per sample. Sorted cells were lysed in RLT buffer, and RNA was extracted using DNase-treated RNeasy Micro or Mini kits according to cell number. To prevent cross-contamination, every cell subset was processed on its own, while patient and healthy donor samples were processed together. The immunoSEQ multiplex PCR was used to amplify TCRB sequences from cDNA, generating 87-bp fragments that spanned the CDR3 region. Amplicons were sequenced on the Illumina HiSeq platform. As for how the authors treated the data: Synthetic template baselines were used to correct PCR bias computationally, reads within Hamming distance 2 were collapsed, and singletons that could not be merged were discarded. Reads were aligned against IMGT to assign V, D and J genes, CDR3 length and insertions or deletions at six rearrangement sites. Within each subset, clonotype counts were normalized to sorted cell number, after which true diversity and Gini coefficients were computed with the tcR R package. The overlap coefficient, calculated on TCRB nucleotide sequences, was used to quantify repertoire sharing. TCRdb retrieved this table from immuneACCESS and kept in-frame rearrangements only. Not all clones are present; in checked studies, unresolved V genes account for under half, and no reason is known for the remainder. That table furnishes V, J and clone size, whereas the DNA furnished D and trimming. For this sample there are some 240,000 clones; about a tenth appear just once. Roughly 1.3% of the sample rests with the top ten.

From each donor, a single peripheral blood sample of around 120 mL on average was drawn into heparinised tubes. A BD FACSAria II and a panel including CD45RO, CCR7, CD25, CD127, CD95 and CD27 were used to sort naive, central memory, regulatory and stem cell-like memory CD4+ T cells. A purity above 98% was achieved for all sorted populations. PBMCs were isolated immediately by Lymphoprep density gradient centrifugation and stained directly without culture. To minimize batch effects, samples were stained and sorted in pairs, one healthy donor with one patient per experiment. The receptor comes from a man younger than 35 in good health. The sequencing input was central memory CD4+ T cells from blood. The rearranged segments are TRBV2 and TRBJ2-1, and 8 junction bases match TRBD1. CDR3 region: CASSPQGGGYNEQFF. The sequenced DNA: TGTGCCAGCAGTCCACAGGGGGGAGGCTACAATGAGCAGTTCTTC.